This TCR beta chain was recovered during a study of T cell repertoires in cytomegalovirus infection. Study-level background: Evidence of both CMV infection and a matching HLA type came from public TCR beta signatures. Study conclusions and caveats: In two of eight donors, the top clonotype was HLA-C-restricted CMV-specific. Individuals carrying CMV plus the relevant HLA were identified by cumulative frequency of public TCR beta families.

MiXCR, applied by TCRdb to the reads, yields one record per CDR3 protein. The table lists about 360,000 distinct CDR3 sequences, 15% to 20% of them singletons. V dropped 6 bases and J dropped 2 bases, with 9 bases sitting between them. The length of the CDR3 is 12 residues. CDR1 is DFQATT and CDR2 is SNEGSKA in the germline V gene (reference sequence). On this clonotype: Its cognate antigen is unknown.

The sequenced sample consisted of PBMCs. This receptor was taken from a human donor in good health (CMV status not recorded). Some clones in this sample may be carry-over from other donors' samples. The rearrangement uses TRBV20-1 and TRBJ2-3, with unresolved D. CDR3 in amino acids: CSARFPTDTQYF. The CDR3 region has the DNA TGCAGTGCCAGATTTCCCACAGATACGCAGTATTTT.